This T cell receptor beta chain was sequenced in a study of T cell changes during pregnancy in multiple sclerosis (dated by TCRdb to the late 2010s). Regarding the complete study: Changes in the T cell repertoire over the course of pregnancy were examined in this study in women with multiple sclerosis.

With respect to this clone: The antigen it binds to is not known. One base away there is no much larger clone; base qualities are not given.

The CDR3 contains 16 residues, cysteine and phenylalanine counted. The entry retains the CDR3 DNA only, 48 bases that are in frame from base 1. V ends up 4 bases short and J 3 bases short, with an unmatched junction base count of 8. Reading the germline V gene (reference sequence) gives CDR1 SGHNT and CDR2 YYREEE. The method was the immunoSEQ multiplex PCR assay. TCRdb limited this immuneACCESS table to in-frame rearrangements with V and J called. A share of clones is missing; checked studies link under half to unresolved V genes, and the rest is unexplained. The sample has approximately 50,000 clones on record, roughly 94% of them singletons. The ten largest make up more than 0.25% of the sample.

The sequence joins TRBV5-4 to TRBJ2-3; TRBD2 aligns with 10 central bases. The receptor was isolated from a female donor with multiple sclerosis, enrolled in a pregnancy study. Sequences were derived from CD4+ T cells from peripheral blood mononuclear cells, sampled in the third trimester of pregnancy. This receptor carries the CDR3 CASSPSLAGRTDTQYF. The nucleotide sequence is TGTGCCAGCAGCCCCTCACTAGCGGGAAGAACAGATACGCAGTATTTT.